The clone carrying this T cell receptor (beta chain) was detected a few times. The data derive from a study of somatic mutations in cytotoxic T cells in rheumatoid arthritis. Measured with immunoSEQ multiplex PCR; TCRdb has only the in-frame clones, and not every one. The sample has 20,000 or so clones, about 81% seen once. The CDR3 length is 12 residues. V was trimmed by 3 bases and J by 9 bases, leaving 9 bases between them. Germline CDR1 LGHNA, CDR2 YNFKEQ. The receptor was isolated from an adult with rheumatoid arthritis. What was sequenced was CD8+ T cells sorted from blood. The chain combines TRBV4-2 with TRBJ2-1; D might be TRBD1 (5 bases). The CDR3 coding sequence is TGTGCCAGCAGCCACACAGGAAGTGAGCAGTTCTTC. Amino acids: CASSHTGSEQFF.